The rows below give T cell receptor beta chains drawn from one sample of a study of blood T cells in healthy people across ages. TCRdb fed the 5' RACE reads into MiXCR, producing one record per CDR3 protein. The top ten clones hold about 18% of a sample with around 620,000 distinct CDR3 sequences, roughly 28% of them seen once. The sample taken for sequencing was blood. The receptor set was obtained from a woman in her 70s in good health. CDR3s leave out the opening cysteine and the closing phenylalanine or tryptophan. Size tells how often a clone was seen (once, few, many) or the class of an expanded clone, and some rows leave it out.

J gene	V gene	clone size	CDR3 protein
TRBJ2-7	TRBV5-1	NA	ASSHTPGQQSYEQY
TRBJ1-3	TRBV7-9	NA	ASSLAGELAGNTIY
TRBJ2-1	TRBV27	NA	ASSLRQGGNEQF
TRBJ2-1	TRBV5-5	NA	ASSLPSDSNNEQF
TRBJ2-2	TRBV4-3	few	ASSPQGTGGATGELF
TRBJ1-1	TRBV28	NA	ASRPHGQGLNGEAF
TRBJ2-1	TRBV20-1	few	SARVRAPWDEQF
TRBJ2-5	TRBV5-1	NA	ASSFSGGKETQY
TRBJ2-4	TRBV13	NA	ASSVNGGARKNIQY
TRBJ1-2	TRBV18	few	ASSPSGDKIGYT
TRBJ2-2	TRBV2	NA	ASSVEGGGTGELF
TRBJ2-1	TRBV5-1	few	ASSLSSNEQF
TRBJ1-4	TRBV11-2	NA	ASSLVAQGEEKLF
TRBJ2-3	TRBV29-1	many	SARQHAGEGGTQY
TRBJ1-2	TRBV4-3	NA	TSSQQGNRVRDHGYT
TRBJ1-1	TRBV6-6	NA	ASSRDEAF
TRBJ2-2	TRBV5-1	NA	ASSSRTSGISGELF
TRBJ2-6	TRBV5-1	NA	ASKVGSSGANVLT
TRBJ2-3	TRBV3-1	many	ASSQGPPDTQY
TRBJ2-5	TRBV5-1	NA	ASSVGGLAMETQY
TRBJ1-5	TRBV30	few	AWSPGGRGQPQH
TRBJ2-3	TRBV2	few	ASNRYEGTQY
TRBJ1-4	TRBV21-1	NA	ASSGGQGSLATNEKLF
TRBJ1-3	TRBV12-3/TRBV12-4	few	ASSLVGTAGY
TRBJ1-1	TRBV18	NA	ASSPPLGGGLRTEAF
TRBJ2-5	TRBV29-1	NA	SVLGQPRETQY
TRBJ2-1	TRBV7-2	NA	ASSLRPAAGGPSEQF
TRBJ2-4	TRBV4-1	few	ASSLTPGPGMNIQY
TRBJ2-1	TRBV4-3	NA	ASSPQLAIRLGEQF
TRBJ1-2	TRBV28	NA	ASAPGQHRGYT
TRBJ1-1	TRBV2	few	ASSEEGAGGTEAF
TRBJ2-5	TRBV5-6	NA	ASSFGGLGTKEQY
TRBJ1-2	TRBV20-1	few	SARPGTGGTLNYGYT
TRBJ1-2	TRBV4-1	few	ASSQYSRDRVKGYGGYT
TRBJ2-5	TRBV20-1	NA	SASPTGDPRETQY
TRBJ1-2	TRBV7-2	few	ACSSAWGQGNGYT
TRBJ2-3	TRBV7-2	NA	ASSSGLAGAPDTQY
TRBJ1-1	TRBV11-1	few	ASSFRGTRSLNTEAF
TRBJ1-1	TRBV6-1	NA	ASSAHTGLTEAF
TRBJ1-1	TRBV20-1	few	SARRDLNTEAF
TRBJ1-2	TRBV20-1	few	SARDFSGGYT
TRBJ2-5	TRBV5-4	NA	ASRLGGVQETQY
TRBJ2-5	TRBV4-3	NA	ASSRKGTAEYGETQY
TRBJ1-2	TRBV7-6	few	ASSPDTYGYA
TRBJ1-4	TRBV6-5	few	ASSGRRGYEKLF
TRBJ2-7	TRBV29-1	NA	SVDGDTSYEQY
TRBJ2-1	TRBV11-2	NA	ASSSGLANNEQF
TRBJ2-1	TRBV20-1	few	SARESRYYNEQF
TRBJ2-3	TRBV10-3	NA	ATRDRLSTDTQY
TRBJ2-4	TRBV7-2	many	ASSLDRALAKNIQY
NA	TRBV29-1	few	SVLNTGKGETQY
TRBJ1-4	TRBV5-1	once	ASSWQGVNEKLF
TRBJ1-4	TRBV20-1	NA	SARWQVNEKLF
TRBJ1-3	TRBV4-2	few	ASSQDISATGNTIY
TRBJ1-4	TRBV9	NA	ASSLQDTSEKLF
TRBJ1-2	TRBV29-1	NA	SVMIGRDARGYT
NA	TRBV2	NA	ASSDQVVPSYNEQF
TRBJ1-2	TRBV24-1	few	ATSGQGGGYT